Listed below are T cell receptor beta chains from one sample, sequenced in a study of T cells in Graves' hyperthyroidism and ophthalmopathy. TCRdb re-called the multiplex PCR reads with MiXCR, one entry per CDR3 protein. The sample consists of 550,000 to 850,000 distinct CDR3 sequences, roughly 20% of them appearing once. The sample was blood. Receptors originate from a woman aged 45-60 years with Graves' hyperthyroidism that later progressed to Graves' ophthalmopathy. Both conserved end residues are part of each CDR3. The D gene is left open where the match is weak. The size of a clone is reported for some rows only, either as once, few or many, or as a class for expanded clones.

>few|TRBJ2-5|TRBD1|TRBV7-6
TGTGCCAGCAGCGGGTGGACAGGGGGCTGGGAGACCCAGTACTTC
CASSGWTGGWETQYF
>once|TRBJ1-2|TRBD1|TRBV2
TGTGCCAGGATCGGACCTGACAGGGCGAACTATGGCTACACCTTC
CARIGPDRANYGYTF
>many|TRBJ1-5|TRBD1|TRBV27
TGTGCCAGCAGTACCCAATTGGACAGGGATAGCAATCAGCCCCAGCATTTT
CASSTQLDRDSNQPQHF
>many|TRBJ2-3|TRBD2|TRBV28
TGTGCCAGCAGTTTTAGGCGGGGGACCCGCACAGATACGCAGTATTTT
CASSFRRGTRTDTQYF
>-|TRBJ2-2|TRBD1|TRBV5-1
TGCGCCAGCTGGGGACAGTCGAACACCGGGGAGCTGTTTTTT
CASWGQSNTGELFF
>-|TRBJ2-3|TRBD2|TRBV27
TGTGCCAGCAGTTCCCGACTAGCGGGGCGCACAGATACGCAGTATTTT
CASSSRLAGRTDTQYF
>many|TRBJ1-3|-|TRBV5-1
TGTGCCAGCAGCCCGGGGCAGGCTGGAAACACCATATATTTT
CASSPGQAGNTIYF
>-|TRBJ2-2|-|TRBV6-1
TGTGCCAGCAGTGCCCCGGAGGGGGCGGCGGACACCGGGGAGCTGTTTTTT
CASSAPEGAADTGELFF
>many|TRBJ1-1|-|TRBV27
TGTGCCAGCAGTCCACGATCCACGGGACCCGTTGAAGCTTTCTTT
CASSPRSTGPVEAFF
>-|TRBJ2-2|TRBD2|TRBV20-1
TGCAGTGCTATTAGCGGGGGGGCCGGCACCGGGGAGCTGTTTTTT
CSAISGGAGTGELFF
>few|TRBJ2-3|-|TRBV7-9
TGTGCCAGCAGCTTTTCAGCATACTTCACAGATACGCAGTATTTT
CASSFSAYFTDTQYF
>-|TRBJ1-6|-|TRBV7-3
TGTGCCAGCAGCCTCACCCCGGCAGAAGAAGGTTCACCCCTCCACTTT
CASSLTPAEEGSPLHF
>-|TRBJ1-5|-|TRBV15
TGTGCCACCAGCAGAGATTGGGCAGGAGGTCAGCCCCAGCATTTT
CATSRDWAGGQPQHF
>few|TRBJ2-1|-|TRBV7-9
TGTGCCAGCACCCAGGGTAATGGGCACAATGAGCAGTTCTTC
CASTQGNGHNEQFF
>many|TRBJ2-2|TRBD2|TRBV7-3
TGTGCCAGCAGCCGTTTGCGATTAGCGGGGGGAGATACCGGGGAGCTGTTTTTT
CASSRLRLAGGDTGELFF
>many|TRBJ1-6|-|TRBV2
TGTGCCAGCAGTGAGGGGCAGTATAATTCACCCCTCCACTTT
CASSEGQYNSPLHF
>-|TRBJ2-1|TRBD2|TRBV5-1
TGCGCCACCGCAATACTAGCGGGGGGACAGTACTCCTACAATGAGCAGTTCTTC
CATAILAGGQYSYNEQFF
>few|TRBJ1-6|-|TRBV10-3
TGTGCCATCGGGGACAATTCACCCCTCCACTTT
CAIGDNSPLHF
>many|TRBJ1-1|-|TRBV2
TGTGCCAGCAGTGACGGGGTGGGGAACACTGAAGCTTTCTTT
CASSDGVGNTEAFF
>-|TRBJ2-6|-|TRBV27
TGTGCCAGCAGCTGGGCAGGACTCCGCTCTGGGGCCAACGTCCTGACTTTC
CASSWAGLRSGANVLTF
>many|TRBJ1-2|-|TRBV7-2
TGTGCCAGCAGCTTCCTCCCGGGACCCTCGGGATATGGCTACACCTTC
CASSFLPGPSGYGYTF